One and the same sample provided the 17 T cell receptor beta chains below, sequenced in a study of cytotoxic CD8 clonotypes in ibrutinib-treated CLL. TCRdb's copy holds only in-frame clones and misses some; the assay was immunoSEQ multiplex PCR. The table includes some 300,000 clones, around four fifths detected once. The material was PBMCs, obtained before ibrutinib treatment. These receptor sequences come from a human donor with chronic lymphocytic leukemia.

The rearrangement joins TRBV12-5 to TRBJ2-5; 7 nucleotides agree with TRBD2. This CDR3 spans 12 amino acids. CDR1 is LGHNT, CDR2 FRNRAP, per germline. V shed 5 bases, J shed 5 bases, and the junction held 2 bases outside the gene matches. DNA of the CDR3: TGTGCTAGTGGTACACTAGCGGAGACCCAGTACTTC. This encodes CASGTLAETQYF.

The V call is TRBV7-9, the J call TRBJ2-2; D gene uncertain. Germline CDR1 SEHNR, CDR2 FQNEAQ (reference sequence). Trimming pared 5 bases from V and 2 bases from J, leaving 12 bases between. This CDR3 is 15 amino acids long. The CDR3: CASSPIRLNTGELFF. CDR3 bases: TGTGCCAGCAGCCCAATCCGATTAAACACCGGGGAGCTGTTTTTT.

The CDR3 sequence: CASSRGGREYQETQYF. The CDR3 nucleotides read TGTGCCAGCAGCAGAGGTGGCAGAGAATACCAAGAGACCCAGTACTTC. The chain carries TRBV11-2 and TRBJ2-5, with unresolved D. With 5 bases removed from V and 0 bases from J, the gap between germline ends came to 16 bases. This CDR3 contains 16 residues. Germline V lookup: CDR1 SGHAT, CDR2 FQNNGV.

There are a few counts of this clone. The chain combines TRBV4-3 with TRBJ2-2; a possible D gene is TRBD2 (6 bases). Germline V CDR1 and CDR2: LGHNA, YSLEER. The length of the CDR3 is 16 residues. The V and J ends lost 0 bases and 2 bases respectively, with 10 bases between them. The CDR3 region has the DNA TGCGCCAGCAGCCAAGAAACCGGGGGAAACACCGGGGAGCTGTTTTTT. Its protein is CASSQETGGNTGELFF.

The chain joins TRBV2 to TRBJ2-5; TRBD1 matches at 7 bases. J gave up 3 bases and V 5 bases, and 6 bases lay outside the gene matches. CDR1 is SNHLY, CDR2 FYNNEI, per germline. There are 14 residues in the CDR3. CDR3 sequence reads: CASSKPDRKETQYF. Written as DNA, the CDR3 is TGTGCCAGCAGTAAGCCGGACAGGAAAGAGACCCAGTACTTC.

This chain joins TRBV7-6 and TRBJ2-7, with D perhaps assigned TRBD1 or TRBD2 (5 bases each). Germline V lookup: CDR1 SGHVS, CDR2 FNYEAQ. This CDR3 region has 16 residues. V dropped 0 bases and J dropped 4 bases, with 16 bases sitting between them. The CDR3 DNA reads as TGTGCCAGCAGCTTAGCGTCTGGGGGATCTGTTTACGAGCAGTACTTC. This codes for CASSLASGGSVYEQYF.

The rearrangement uses TRBV7-6 and TRBJ2-1; no clear D. CDR1 is SGHVS, CDR2 FNYEAQ, per germline. Trimming removed 1 base from V and 9 bases from J, with 10 bases in between. CDR3 length equals 13 residues. CDR3 sequence: CASSLDLIGEQFF. The CDR3 nucleotides are TGTGCCAGCAGCTTAGATCTGATAGGTGAGCAGTTCTTC.

This clone was picked up a small number of times. The rearrangement joins TRBV19 to TRBJ2-1; D gene unclear. The V gene lost 4 bases and the J gene lost 8 bases, with 18 bases spanning the gap. CDR1 LNHDA and CDR2 SQIVND come from the germline V gene (reference sequence). CDR3 size: 15 residues. CDR3 bases: TGTGCCAGTAGTAACCGGGCCCGTCATCCCGATGAGCAGTTCTTC. As protein: CASSNRARHPDEQFF.

This clone appeared once. The chain employs TRBV28 and TRBJ2-3; D possibly corresponds to TRBD1 (5 bases). Trimming left V 3 bases short and J 7 bases short, with 14 bases between. The CDR3 sequence is 14 residues long. The germline V gene has CDR1 MDHEN and CDR2 SYDVKM. CDR3 sequence (DNA): TGTGCCAGCAGTTTTGGCCCGCCAGGGAATACGCAGTATTTT. Translating gives CASSFGPPGNTQYF.

This clone appeared a single time. The chain recombines TRBV6-1 with TRBJ1-2, with D possibly TRBD1 on 5 matching bases. V was shortened by 9 bases and J by 8 bases, with 22 bases between the two germline ends. CDR1 and CDR2 from the germline V gene are MNHNS and SASEGT. The CDR3 has 14 residues. The CDR3 DNA sequence: TGTGCCAGTCGGCCTGGGGACCGAGTGCGAGGCTACACCTTC. It encodes CASRPGDRVRGYTF.

The table lists this clone with a few counts. The CDR3 DNA reads as TGTGCCAGCAGCCAAGGGAGCGGGACTGGCGAGCAGTACTTC. Protein product: CASSQGSGTGEQYF. The chain couples TRBV4-2 to TRBJ2-7; TRBD2 matches 7 bases. This CDR3 region has 14 residues. With 1 base clipped from V and 6 bases from J, the junction kept 6 bases outside the gene matches. The germline gives CDR1 LGHNA, CDR2 YNFKEQ.

This clone appeared a single time. This chain links TRBV11-2 with TRBJ2-1, with 10 bases that match TRBD2. This CDR3 comprises 19 residues. The V and J ends lost 2 bases and 3 bases, in that order; junction bases with no gene match: 13. Germline V lookup: CDR1 SGHAT, CDR2 FQNNGV. For the CDR3, the DNA is TGTGCCAGCAGCTTAAGGTATCCTAGCGGGAGTTACCACTACAATGAGCAGTTCTTC. It codes for CASSLRYPSGSYHYNEQFF.

The chain joins TRBV28 to TRBJ1-5, with a weak D call TRBD1 (6 bases). This CDR3 comprises 15 residues. Germline CDR1 MDHEN, CDR2 SYDVKM. Trimming shortened V by 2 bases and J by 2 bases, and 10 bases separated the two germline ends. CDR3: CASSLNSGGNQPQHF. The CDR3 DNA sequence: TGTGCCAGCAGTTTAAATTCAGGGGGCAATCAGCCCCAGCATTTT.

This clone was seen only once. The chain links TRBV11-2 to TRBJ1-1; perhaps TRBD1 as D (6 bases). The V end lost 5 bases, the J end lost 4 bases, and 17 bases lay between the germline ends. Germline V lookup: CDR1 SGHAT, CDR2 FQNNGV. The CDR3 covers 15 residues. CDR3 amino acids: CASSPKGGGGTEAFF. DNA for the CDR3: TGTGCCAGCAGCCCGAAAGGCGGGGGCGGCACTGAAGCTTTCTTT.

This chain's CDR3 is CASSLAYPGREKLFF. CDR3 DNA sequence: TGTGCCAGCAGCTTAGCATATCCAGGGCGAGAAAAACTGTTTTTT. This chain joins TRBV7-2 and TRBJ1-4; tentative D call: TRBD1 (5 bases). The CDR3 loop spans 15 amino acids. Per germline, CDR1 SGHTA and CDR2 FQGNSA. The V gene lost 0 bases and the J gene lost 8 bases, with 13 bases spanning the gap.

V usage is TRBV15 and J usage is TRBJ2-7, with D possibly TRBD1 on 5 matching bases. Germline V gene data show CDR1 as LNHNV and CDR2 as YYDKDF (reference sequence). Trimming pared 8 bases from V and 5 bases from J, leaving 16 bases between. The CDR3 covers 13 residues. In DNA form, the CDR3 reads TGTGCCACCCGGTGGGCAGGGCTTGACGAGCAGTACTTC. Translated: CATRWAGLDEQYF.

This chain connects TRBV5-1 to TRBJ2-3, with a weak D call TRBD1 (6 bases). V gave up 4 bases and J gave up 6 bases, with 15 bases separating them. The CDR3 spans 14 residues. Per germline, CDR1 SGHRS and CDR2 YFSETQ. Written as DNA, the CDR3 is TGCGCCAGCAGCCCGCGGACAGATTCGGATACGCAGTATTTT. Translating it yields CASSPRTDSDTQYF.